One and the same sample provided the 29 T cell receptor beta chains below, sequenced in a study of graft-versus-host responses after intestinal transplantation. These receptors have no known antigen. Generated by immunoSEQ multiplex PCR, the TCRdb table keeps only in-frame clones and is missing some. The sample consists of under 150,000 clones, roughly 96% of them appearing once. Sequenced here: unstimulated CD8+ T cells sorted from spleen or lymph node cells, sampled before intestinal transplant. These receptors came from a human donor who received an intestinal transplant.

The V gene is TRBV6-6, the J gene TRBJ1-1; D gene uncertain. With 6 bases removed from V and 1 base from J, the gap between germline ends came to 6 bases. Germline loops: CDR1 MNHNY, CDR2 SVGAGI (reference sequence). The CDR3 length is 12 residues. In nucleotides, the CDR3 is TGTGCCAGCAGAGGCGGGAACACTGAAGCTTTCTTT. This encodes CASRGGNTEAFF.

Notes on this clone: Its ends do not fully match the called genes, so a read error is possible. The J gene is TRBJ2-7, the V gene TRBV5-6; possibly TRBD1 or TRBD2 for D (5 bases each). Germline V gene lookup returns CDR1 SGHDT and CDR2 YYEEEE. The CDR3 sequence is 15 residues long. The CDR3 loop is CTSSPGGRDLYEQYF. The CDR3 nucleotides read TGTACCAGCAGCCCTGGGGGTCGCGATTTATACGAGCAGTACTTC.

This chain joins TRBV7-9 and TRBJ1-1; D might be TRBD1 (5 bases). Trimming took off 6 bases at V and 1 base at J, with 21 bases between the two ends. The CDR3 length is 17 residues. The germline V gene encodes CDR1 SEHNR and CDR2 FQNEAQ (reference sequence). The DNA for the CDR3 is TGTGCCAGCAGATTGCGATCAACGGACGGACAGAACACTGAAGCTTTCTTT. Its protein product is CASRLRSTDGQNTEAFF.

This clone was seen more than once but under ten times. The gene calls are TRBV4-1 and TRBJ2-5; TRBD2 agrees at 8 bases. Germline loops: CDR1 MGHRA, CDR2 YSYEKL. J was trimmed by 2 bases and V by 1 base; bases with no gene match: 3. The CDR3 sequence is 15 residues long. The CDR3 sequence is CASSQAGGGQETQYF. DNA of the CDR3: TGCGCCAGCAGCCAAGCGGGGGGGGGACAAGAGACCCAGTACTTC.

The CDR3 nucleotides read TGTGCCAGCCTGAAGGTAGGGCGGTACAATGAGCAGTTCTTC. Translated: CASLKVGRYNEQFF. This rearrangement joins TRBV11-2 to TRBJ2-1; no clear D. CDR1 and CDR2 (germline): SGHAT, FQNNGV. CDR3 size: 14 residues. V was clipped by 8 bases and J by 4 bases, with 15 bases between them.

The chain combines TRBV6-5 with TRBJ1-1; D uncertain. In germline, CDR1 is MNHEY, CDR2 SVGAGI. The V end was cut by 2 bases, the J end by 5 bases, with 9 bases between. The CDR3 is 13 amino acids. The chain's CDR3 is CASSYGRVTEAFF. The CDR3 DNA reads as TGTGCCAGCAGTTACGGTAGAGTAACTGAAGCTTTCTTT.

This chain joins TRBV29-1 and TRBJ1-2; D ambiguous. Germline values: CDR1 SQVTM, CDR2 ANQGSEA. Trimming left V 5 bases short and J 2 bases short, with 12 bases between. The CDR3 spans 13 residues. The CDR3: CSVLDGKNYGYTF. DNA of the CDR3: TGCAGCGTTTTGGACGGCAAGAACTATGGCTACACCTTC.

The genes are TRBV19 and TRBJ1-5, with D unclear. The CDR3 consists of 14 residues. Trimming removed 2 bases from V and 1 base from J, with 6 bases in between. The germline gives CDR1 LNHDA, CDR2 SQIVND (reference sequence). CDR3 amino acids: CASSILRSNQPQHF. The CDR3 nucleotides read TGTGCCAGTAGTATACTGAGAAGCAATCAGCCCCAGCATTTT.

V usage is TRBV10-3 and J usage is TRBJ1-1, with D tentatively TRBD1 (5 bases). The length of the CDR3 is 16 residues. V gave up 2 bases and J gave up 1 base, with 14 bases separating them. Germline CDR1 ENHRY, CDR2 SYGVKD. CDR3 nucleotide sequence: TGTGCCATCAGTGAGAGGTTTCAGGGCCCGAACACTGAAGCTTTCTTT. Translation: CAISERFQGPNTEAFF.

The chain carries TRBV9 and TRBJ2-7; no reliable D call. CDR3 size: 13 residues. Germline lookup yields CDR1 SGDLS and CDR2 YYNGEE. Trimming stripped 0 bases from V and 7 bases from J, with 11 bases between. The CDR3 sequence is CASSVVPLQEQYF. The DNA of the CDR3 is TGTGCCAGCAGCGTAGTCCCGCTTCAGGAGCAGTACTTC.

The rearrangement links TRBV25-1 to TRBJ2-1; unclear D gene. Germline-derived CDR1 and CDR2 are MGHDK and SYGVNS. Trimming took off 1 base at V and 8 bases at J, with 6 bases between the two ends. The CDR3 is 12 amino acids. The CDR3 here is CASSESEYEQFF. For the CDR3, the DNA is TGTGCCAGCAGTGAATCGGAATATGAGCAGTTCTTC.

This chain joins TRBV19 and TRBJ2-3; 7 positions agree with TRBD2. The CDR3 spans 16 residues. Germline loops: CDR1 LNHDA, CDR2 SQIVND (reference sequence). The ends lost 6 bases at V and 5 bases at J; junction bases unmatched: 14. This CDR3 is CASSQTSRYGQDTQYF. CDR3 coding DNA: TGTGCCAGTAGCCAGACTAGCAGATATGGCCAAGATACGCAGTATTTT.

This chain links TRBV27 with TRBJ2-3, with TRBD1 identical over 7 bases. With 6 bases clipped from V and 0 bases from J, the junction kept 12 bases outside the gene matches. Germline CDR1 and CDR2: MNHEY and SMNVEV (reference sequence). This CDR3 has 17 amino acids. The CDR3 protein is CASSYATQGPSTDTQYF. The CDR3 DNA follows: TGTGCCAGCAGCTATGCTACACAGGGGCCTAGCACAGATACGCAGTATTTT.

The genes are TRBV9 and TRBJ1-2, with a weak D call TRBD1 (5 bases). Germline assignment: CDR1 SGDLS and CDR2 YYNGEE. The CDR3 spans 13 residues. V was shortened by 3 bases and J by 6 bases, with 12 bases between the two germline ends. The DNA of the CDR3 is TGTGCCAGCAGCGCTTTGGCGGGGGATGGCTACACCTTC. Amino acids: CASSALAGDGYTF.

The chain is built from TRBV30 and TRBJ2-2; 9 nucleotides agree with TRBD2. Germline-derived CDR1 and CDR2 are GTSNPN and SVGIG (reference sequence). V trimming: 0 bases; J trimming: 5 bases; junction bases outside the gene matches: 10. This CDR3 is built from 17 residues. CDR3 coding DNA: TGTGCCTGGAGTGTATGGCGCGGGCTAGCGGGGACCGGGGAGCTGTTTTTT. Its translation is CAWSVWRGLAGTGELFF.

CDR3 nucleotide sequence: TGTGCCAGCAGCCAAGATACTGGACAGGGAGGAAAGACCCAGTACTTC. Translating it yields CASSQDTGQGGKTQYF. This chain connects TRBV4-2 to TRBJ2-5; TRBD1 agrees at 8 bases. CDR1 is LGHNA, CDR2 YNFKEQ, per germline. V dropped 0 bases and J dropped 6; count of bases not matched to a gene: 9. The CDR3 loop spans 16 amino acids.

The chain links TRBV7-9 to TRBJ2-2; the match to TRBD1 covers 10 bases. CDR1 is SEHNR and CDR2 is FQNEAQ in the germline V gene (reference sequence). The CDR3 is made up of 16 amino acids. The trim removed 4 bases at V and 4 bases at J, leaving 6 bases unmatched. This CDR3 is CASSSRTGGSTGELFF. The CDR3 DNA sequence: TGTGCCAGCAGCTCCCGGACAGGGGGAAGCACCGGGGAGCTGTTTTTT.

The chain employs TRBV28 and TRBJ2-7, with D tentatively TRBD1 or TRBD2 (5 bases each). Between the trimmed V and J ends, which lost 6 bases and 0 bases, there was a span of 9 bases. CDR1 MDHEN and CDR2 SYDVKM come from the germline V gene. CDR3 length equals 13 residues. The CDR3 DNA reads TGTGCCAGCAGCGGGACGGACTCCTACGAGCAGTACTTC. It yields the protein CASSGTDSYEQYF.

V and J are TRBV27 and TRBJ2-7; 10 bases fit TRBD2. Germline values: CDR1 MNHEY, CDR2 SMNVEV (reference sequence). V lost 11 bases and J lost 3; bases outside the gene matches: 7. The CDR3 contains 13 residues. In DNA form, the CDR3 reads TGTGCCTCAACGATAGCGGGAGGCTACGAGCAGTACTTC. It yields the protein CASTIAGGYEQYF.

The rearrangement joins TRBV4-1 to TRBJ2-7, with 9 bases fitting TRBD1. Germline loops: CDR1 MGHRA, CDR2 YSYEKL. CDR3 size: 15 residues. Trimming removed 2 bases from V and 3 bases from J; junction bases left unmatched: 5. The CDR3 bases are TGCGCCAGCAGCCAAAACCGGGACAGGGTCTACGAGCAGTACTTC. Protein product: CASSQNRDRVYEQYF.

The chain has TRBV2 and TRBJ2-7; 8 bases are shared with TRBD1. Germline V gene data show CDR1 as SNHLY and CDR2 as FYNNEI. V lost 6 bases and J lost 5; bases outside the gene matches: 9. This CDR3 is built from 14 residues. This chain's CDR3 is CASSRPDRGNEQYF. DNA of the CDR3: TGTGCCAGCAGCCGCCCCGACAGGGGCAACGAGCAGTACTTC. The full variable domain, completed using reference TRBV2 and TRBJ2-7, is EPEVTQTPSHQVTQMGQEVILRCVPISNHLYFYWYRQILGQKVEFLVSFYNNEISEKSEIFDDQFSVERPDGSNFTLKIRSTKLEDSAMYFCASSRPDRGNEQYFGPGTRLTVT.

The genes are TRBV7-3 and TRBJ2-1, with 9 bases aligning to TRBD2. Germline values: CDR1 SGHTA, CDR2 FQGTGA. The junction had 4 bases not matched to a gene; V was cut back by 4 bases and J by 0 bases. The CDR3 runs 16 residues. Here the CDR3 reads CASSYNSGSSYNEQFF. The CDR3 DNA follows: TGTGCCAGCAGCTATAATAGCGGGAGCTCCTACAATGAGCAGTTCTTC.

This clone was counted once. V gene TRBV6-5 combines with J gene TRBJ1-1, with 9 bases aligning to TRBD1. The CDR3 runs to 15 residues. V lost 2 bases to trimming and J lost 2 bases; unmatched junction nucleotides: 3. Germline V lookup: CDR1 MNHEY, CDR2 SVGAGI. CDR3 DNA: TGTGCCAGCAGTTACGGGACAGGGAGTAACACTGAAGCTTTCTTT. This gives the protein CASSYGTGSNTEAFF.

Comments on this clone: The junction departs from the called germline gene at one end, perhaps through a read error. V usage is TRBV5-4 and J usage is TRBJ2-7; TRBD2 agrees at 7 bases. This CDR3 has 13 residues. CDR1 SGHNT and CDR2 YYREEE come from the germline V gene (reference sequence). In DNA, the CDR3 is TGTGTCAGCAGCTTGGGAGGGGCCTTAGGGCAGTACTTC. It specifies CVSSLGGALGQYF.

The V gene is TRBV5-5, the J gene TRBJ1-1; 8 nucleotides agree with TRBD1. This CDR3 has 12 residues. The germline gives CDR1 SGHKS, CDR2 YYEKEE (reference sequence). Losses at the gene ends were 4 bases for V and 11 bases for J; bases not matched to a gene: 7. In DNA, the CDR3 is TGTGCCAGCAGCCCGGACAGGGTACGGGCTTTCTTT. Amino acids: CASSPDRVRAFF.

V is TRBV19 and J is TRBJ2-7; TRBD2 matches 11 bases. The germline V gene has CDR1 LNHDA and CDR2 SQIVND (reference sequence). V dropped 5 bases and J dropped 7; count of bases not matched to a gene: 19. CDR3 length: 18 amino acids. CDR3: CASSARTSGPRSWGEQYF. The CDR3 DNA reads TGTGCCAGTAGTGCCCGGACTAGCGGGCCCCGTAGCTGGGGGGAGCAGTACTTC.

The rearrangement uses TRBV6-5 and TRBJ1-2, with TRBD1 as a possible D gene (5 bases). Between the trimmed V and J ends, which lost 2 bases and 1 base, there was a span of 11 bases. This CDR3 spans 15 amino acids. CDR1 MNHEY and CDR2 SVGAGI come from the germline V gene. CDR3 protein: CASSYGRTINYGYTF. The CDR3 DNA reads TGTGCCAGCAGTTACGGGAGGACAATTAACTATGGCTACACCTTC.

This sequence joins TRBV30 and TRBJ2-7, with 10 bases aligning to TRBD2. The germline gives CDR1 GTSNPN, CDR2 SVGIG (reference sequence). Germline trimming cut 4 bases from V and 0 bases from J; bases unmatched to any gene: 9. The CDR3 sequence is 16 residues long. The CDR3 DNA is TGTGCCTGGACTCCCGGACTAGCGGCGAGCTCCTACGAGCAGTACTTC. It yields the protein CAWTPGLAASSYEQYF.

The chain recombines TRBV20-1 with TRBJ1-1, with D perhaps matching TRBD1 (6 bases). The CDR3 is 10 residues long. Germline values: CDR1 DFQATT, CDR2 SNEGSKA (reference sequence). Trimming left V 6 bases short and J 7 bases short, with 9 bases between. The CDR3 region has the DNA TGCAGTGCAGGGGGAGGTGAAGCTTTCTTT. Translating it yields CSAGGGEAFF.